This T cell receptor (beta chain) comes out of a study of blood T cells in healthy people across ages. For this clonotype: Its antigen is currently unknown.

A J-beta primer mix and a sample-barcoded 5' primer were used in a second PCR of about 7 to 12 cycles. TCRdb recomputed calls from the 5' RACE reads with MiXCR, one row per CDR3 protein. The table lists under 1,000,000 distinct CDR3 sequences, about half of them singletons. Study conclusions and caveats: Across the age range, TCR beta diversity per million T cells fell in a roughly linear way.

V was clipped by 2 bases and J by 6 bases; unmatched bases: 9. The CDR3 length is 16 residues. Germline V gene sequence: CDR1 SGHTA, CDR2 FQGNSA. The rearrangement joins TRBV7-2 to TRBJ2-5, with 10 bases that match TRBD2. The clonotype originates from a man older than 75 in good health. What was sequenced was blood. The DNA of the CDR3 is TGTGCCAGCAGCTTAAAAATAGCGGGGGGTGTACAGACCCAGTACTTC. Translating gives CASSLKIAGGVQTQYF.